This TCR beta chain was identified in a study of CD8 T cells in ankylosing spondylitis. From germline, CDR1 is SQVTM and CDR2 ANQGSEA. V shed 4 bases and J 7 bases; nucleotides not matched to a gene: 8. The CDR3 spans 14 residues. Regarding the study as a whole: Ankylosing spondylitis blood appeared to be characterized by a TCR beta motif of roughly eight highly homologous variants. Significantly higher representation of disease-linked clones was reported for matched ankylosing spondylitis synovial fluid. Some motif variants were previously reported in reactive arthritis synovial fluid and blood. Disease-linked clones bore a CD8+ phenotype, appearing relatively rarely in peripheral blood.

This clonotype came up a few times. Its target is not known. The authors made TCR beta libraries by quantitative 5'-RACE with molecular barcodes. TCRdb itself ran the 5' RACE reads through MiXCR, one entry per CDR3 protein. The profile shows hundreds of thousands of distinct CDR3 sequences, approximately 12% of them singletons. What was sequenced was blood, either unsorted or a sorted T cell fraction (not recorded which). This TCR came from a male donor with ankylosing spondylitis. J is TRBJ1-4 and V is TRBV29-1, with 8 bases fitting TRBD1. The CDR3 loop is CSVVQDRASEKLFF. The CDR3 coding sequence is TGCAGCGTTGTTCAGGACAGGGCTAGTGAAAAACTGTTTTTT.